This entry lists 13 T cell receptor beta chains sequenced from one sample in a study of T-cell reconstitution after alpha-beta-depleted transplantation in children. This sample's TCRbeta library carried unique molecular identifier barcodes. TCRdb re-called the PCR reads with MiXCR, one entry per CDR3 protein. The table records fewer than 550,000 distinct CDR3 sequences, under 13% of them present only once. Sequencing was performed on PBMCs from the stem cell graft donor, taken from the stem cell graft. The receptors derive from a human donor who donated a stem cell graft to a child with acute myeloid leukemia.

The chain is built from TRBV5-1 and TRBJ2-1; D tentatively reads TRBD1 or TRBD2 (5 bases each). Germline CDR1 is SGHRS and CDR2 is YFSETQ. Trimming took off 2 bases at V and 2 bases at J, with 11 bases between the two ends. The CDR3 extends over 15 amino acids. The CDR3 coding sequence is TGCGCCAGCAGCTTCAGGGTGGGGGCCTACAATGAGCAGTTCTTC. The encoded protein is CASSFRVGAYNEQFF.

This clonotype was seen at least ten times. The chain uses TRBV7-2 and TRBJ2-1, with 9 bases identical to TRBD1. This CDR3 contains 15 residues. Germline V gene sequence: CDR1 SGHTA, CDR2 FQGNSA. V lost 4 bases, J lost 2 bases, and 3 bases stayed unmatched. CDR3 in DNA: TGTGCCAGCAGCTCAGGACAGGGGACCTACAATGAGCAGTTCTTC. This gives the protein CASSSGQGTYNEQFF.

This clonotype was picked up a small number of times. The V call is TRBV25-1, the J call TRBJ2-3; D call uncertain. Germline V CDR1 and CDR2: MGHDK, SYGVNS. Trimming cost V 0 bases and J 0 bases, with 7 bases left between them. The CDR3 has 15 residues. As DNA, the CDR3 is TGTGCCAGCAGTGAATATGGCCCTAGCACAGATACGCAGTATTTT. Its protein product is CASSEYGPSTDTQYF.

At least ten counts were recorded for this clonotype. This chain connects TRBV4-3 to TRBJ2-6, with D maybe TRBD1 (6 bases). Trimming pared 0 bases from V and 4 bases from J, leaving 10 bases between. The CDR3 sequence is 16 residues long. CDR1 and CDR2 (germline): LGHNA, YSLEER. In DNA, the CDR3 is TGCGCCAGCAGCCAAGAATCAGGGGCGGGGGCCAACGTCCTGACTTTC. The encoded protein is CASSQESGAGANVLTF.

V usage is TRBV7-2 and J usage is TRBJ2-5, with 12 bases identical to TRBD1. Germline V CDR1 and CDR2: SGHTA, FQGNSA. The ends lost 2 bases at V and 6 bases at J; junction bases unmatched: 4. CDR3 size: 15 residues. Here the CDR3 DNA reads TGTGCCAGCAGCTTAATGGGACAGGGGGCTAAGACCCAGTACTTC. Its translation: CASSLMGQGAKTQYF.

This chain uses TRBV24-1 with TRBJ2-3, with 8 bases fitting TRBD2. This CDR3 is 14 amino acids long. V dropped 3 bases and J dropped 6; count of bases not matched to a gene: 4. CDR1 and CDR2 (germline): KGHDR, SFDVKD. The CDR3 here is CATSDPASGDTQYF. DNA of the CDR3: TGTGCCACCAGTGATCCCGCTAGCGGGGATACGCAGTATTTT.

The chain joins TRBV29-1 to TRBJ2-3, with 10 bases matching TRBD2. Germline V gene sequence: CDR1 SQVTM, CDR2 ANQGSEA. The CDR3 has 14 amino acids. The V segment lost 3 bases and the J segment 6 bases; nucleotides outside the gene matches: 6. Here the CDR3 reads CSVELAGDRDTQYF. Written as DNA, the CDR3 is TGCAGCGTTGAGCTAGCGGGGGACCGGGATACGCAGTATTTT.

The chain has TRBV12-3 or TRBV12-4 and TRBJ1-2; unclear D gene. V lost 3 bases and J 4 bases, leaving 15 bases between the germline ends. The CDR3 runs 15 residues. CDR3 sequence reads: CASSLWRERFYGYTF. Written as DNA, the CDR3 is TGTGCCAGCAGTTTGTGGAGGGAGCGATTCTATGGCTACACCTTC.

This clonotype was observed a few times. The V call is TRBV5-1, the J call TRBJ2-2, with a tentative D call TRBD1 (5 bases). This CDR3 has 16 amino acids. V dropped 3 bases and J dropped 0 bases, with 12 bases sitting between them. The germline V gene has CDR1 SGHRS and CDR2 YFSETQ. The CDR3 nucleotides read TGCGCCAGCAGCTCAGATCAGGGAACGAACACCGGGGAGCTGTTTTTT. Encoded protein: CASSSDQGTNTGELFF.

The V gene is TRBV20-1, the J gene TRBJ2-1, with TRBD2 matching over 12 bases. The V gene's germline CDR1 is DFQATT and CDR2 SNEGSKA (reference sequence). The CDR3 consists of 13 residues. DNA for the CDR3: TGCACCGCGACTAGCGGGAGTTACGATGAGCAGTTCTTC. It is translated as CTATSGSYDEQFF.

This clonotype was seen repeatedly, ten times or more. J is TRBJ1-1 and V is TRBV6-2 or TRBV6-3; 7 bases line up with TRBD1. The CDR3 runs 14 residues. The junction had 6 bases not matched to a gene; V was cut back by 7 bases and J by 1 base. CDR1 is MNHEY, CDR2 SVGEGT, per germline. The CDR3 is CASISGTENTEAFF. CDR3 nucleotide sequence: TGTGCCAGCATCTCCGGGACAGAGAACACTGAAGCTTTCTTT.

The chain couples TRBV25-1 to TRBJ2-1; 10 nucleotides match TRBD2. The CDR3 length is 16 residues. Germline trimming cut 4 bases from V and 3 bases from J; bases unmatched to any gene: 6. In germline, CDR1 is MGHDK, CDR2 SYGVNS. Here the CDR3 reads CASSGTLAGDYNEQFF. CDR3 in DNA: TGTGCCAGCAGTGGGACCCTAGCGGGGGACTACAATGAGCAGTTCTTC.

CDR3 coding DNA: TGTGCCACCAGTATGAACACCGGGGAGCTGTTTTTT. Its protein product is CATSMNTGELFF. The chain couples TRBV24-1 to TRBJ2-2; unclear D gene. This CDR3 region has 12 residues. CDR1 KGHDR and CDR2 SFDVKD come from the germline V gene. Trimming pared 6 bases from V and 1 base from J, leaving 2 bases between.